The 14 T cell receptor beta chains below were found in one sample sequenced in a study of sequential checkpoint blockade in melanoma. The treatment: randomized to nivolumab then ipilimumab (arm A) or the reverse (arm B). Using immunoSEQ multiplex PCR, the repertoire was profiled, and TCRdb retains in-frame clones only, with some absent. The sample lists about 3,200 clones; over 20% were seen once. This specimen was tumor tissue (inferred from file names), taken from a patient given nivolumab and ipilimumab in sequence. These TCRs come from a human donor with melanoma.

V and J are TRBV19 and TRBJ2-6, with D tentatively TRBD1 (6 bases). Germline V gene sequence: CDR1 LNHDA, CDR2 SQIVND (reference sequence). Trimming left V 2 bases short and J 4 bases short, with 18 bases between. The CDR3 extends over 18 amino acids. Written as DNA, the CDR3 is TGTGCCAGTAGTATAAGGGGACACGTGCGGGTAGGGGCCAACGTCCTGACTTTC. Its translation: CASSIRGHVRVGANVLTF.

The CDR3 sequence: CASLRGGRPNQPQHF. CDR3 nucleotide sequence: TGTGCCAGCCTACGGGGGGGGCGCCCCAATCAGCCCCAGCATTTT. The chain is built from TRBV12-5 and TRBJ1-5; maybe TRBD1 (6 bases). The germline V gene encodes CDR1 LGHNT and CDR2 FRNRAP. The length of the CDR3 is 15 residues.

The chain uses TRBV6-8 and TRBJ2-3; TRBD1 is a possible D gene (6 bases). Germline assignment: CDR1 MNHGY and CDR2 SAAAGT. The CDR3 loop spans 14 amino acids. V lost 6 bases and J lost 2, with 12 bases in between. CDR3 amino acids: CASSETGSTDTQYF. The CDR3 nucleotides are TGTGCCAGCAGCGAAACAGGGTCCACAGATACGCAGTATTTT.

V is TRBV15 and J is TRBJ2-5, with 12 positions matching TRBD2. This CDR3 comprises 17 residues. Germline values: CDR1 LNHNV, CDR2 YYDKDF (reference sequence). V dropped 1 base and J dropped 9; count of bases not matched to a gene: 12. CDR3 region: CATSRGRLAGAAEAQYF. The CDR3 region has the DNA TGTGCCACCAGCAGAGGCCGACTAGCGGGAGCGGCCGAGGCCCAGTACTTC.

The chain joins TRBV19 to TRBJ2-7; TRBD2 aligns across 7 bases. Per the germline V gene, CDR1 is LNHDA and CDR2 is SQIVND (reference sequence). This CDR3 spans 14 amino acids. Trimming cost V 6 bases and J 5 bases; bases outside gene matches: 10. The CDR3 here is CASSGRLGGHEQYF. In nucleotides, the CDR3 is TGTGCCAGTAGCGGGAGGCTCGGGGGACACGAGCAGTACTTC.

By sample share, this clone is medium-sized (0.01 to 0.1%). The V and J genes are TRBV11-3 and TRBJ1-2; D is ambiguous. V was pared by 5 bases and J by 4 bases, with 14 bases between. Per the germline V gene, CDR1 is SGHNT and CDR2 is YENEEA. The CDR3 contains 14 residues. The CDR3 nucleotides read TGTGCCAGCAGCGTTGACACTGATCTCTATGGCTACACCTTC. Encoded protein: CASSVDTDLYGYTF.

In its sample, this clone was seen many times. The chain joins TRBV11-3 to TRBJ2-1, with D perhaps TRBD1 or TRBD2 (6 bases each). The CDR3 sequence is 18 residues long. CDR1 is SGHNT, CDR2 YENEEA, per germline. V was cut by 1 base and J by 6 bases, with 22 bases left in between. CDR3 sequence reads: CASSLGMYGGRRGNEQFF. The CDR3 DNA reads TGTGCCAGCAGCTTAGGGATGTATGGGGGGCGCAGGGGCAATGAGCAGTTCTTC.

The rearrangement uses TRBV6-8 and TRBJ1-1; D is unresolved. Germline CDR1 MNHGY, CDR2 SAAAGT. The V end lost 4 bases, the J end lost 5 bases, and 14 bases lay between the germline ends. This CDR3 has 14 residues. The CDR3, as DNA: TGTGCCAGCAGTTTAGTTTGGGCCGAGACTGAAGCTTTCTTT. It is translated as CASSLVWAETEAFF.

The rearrangement uses TRBV6-8 and TRBJ1-5, with TRBD1 matching over 7 bases. The germline V gene encodes CDR1 MNHGY and CDR2 SAAAGT. After removal of 6 bases from V and 0 bases from J, the junction contained 5 bases not matched to a gene. This CDR3 has 15 amino acids. The CDR3 DNA reads TGTGCCAGCAGCTCAACAGGGGATAGCAATCAGCCCCAGCATTTT. This encodes CASSSTGDSNQPQHF.

This CDR3 reads CASSVATSGAYNEQFF. The CDR3 nucleotides are TGTGCCAGCAGCGTAGCGACTAGCGGAGCCTACAATGAGCAGTTCTTC. The chain employs TRBV9 and TRBJ2-1; 9 bases agree with TRBD2. V was pared by 0 bases and J by 2 bases, with 3 bases of the junction left unmatched. Germline CDR1 SGDLS, CDR2 YYNGEE. The CDR3 extends over 16 amino acids.

This clone was observed many times. J is TRBJ2-7 and V is TRBV11-3; D possibly uses TRBD1 or TRBD2 (7 bases each). CDR1 and CDR2 (germline): SGHNT, YENEEA. The CDR3 is 14 amino acids. Deletions cut 5 bases from V and 5 bases from J, with 16 bases between. In DNA form, the CDR3 reads TGTGCCAGCAGCCGGGGGGACAGCATCCACGAGCAGTACTTC. This encodes CASSRGDSIHEQYF.

This clone came up many times. The chain employs TRBV7-2 and TRBJ1-1; no reliable D call. The CDR3 length is 13 residues. The germline V and J ends were trimmed by 6 bases and 4 bases, with 12 bases remaining between them. The germline V gene encodes CDR1 SGHTA and CDR2 FQGNSA. The DNA for the CDR3 is TGTGCCAGCAGGCCCCGAGGCCTCACTGAAGCTTTCTTT. It is translated as CASRPRGLTEAFF.

In its sample, this clone was seen once. The V call is TRBV19, the J call TRBJ2-1, with 9 bases aligning to TRBD2. The CDR3 length is 16 residues. Trimming at V came to 5 bases and at J to 4 bases, leaving 9 bases not matched to a gene. Germline loops: CDR1 LNHDA, CDR2 SQIVND (reference sequence). The DNA of the CDR3 is TGTGCCAGTAGTCCCCCATTAGCGGGGGCTTACAATGAGCAGTTCTTC. It yields the protein CASSPPLAGAYNEQFF.

Here the CDR3 reads CSIRTGKVFEQYF. CDR3 DNA sequence: TGCAGCATCCGGACAGGGAAGGTATTCGAGCAGTACTTC. This chain joins TRBV29-1 and TRBJ2-7; 8 positions match TRBD1. Germline-derived CDR1 and CDR2 are SQVTM and ANQGSEA. V was pared by 8 bases and J by 6 bases, with 12 bases of the junction left unmatched. This CDR3 comprises 13 residues.